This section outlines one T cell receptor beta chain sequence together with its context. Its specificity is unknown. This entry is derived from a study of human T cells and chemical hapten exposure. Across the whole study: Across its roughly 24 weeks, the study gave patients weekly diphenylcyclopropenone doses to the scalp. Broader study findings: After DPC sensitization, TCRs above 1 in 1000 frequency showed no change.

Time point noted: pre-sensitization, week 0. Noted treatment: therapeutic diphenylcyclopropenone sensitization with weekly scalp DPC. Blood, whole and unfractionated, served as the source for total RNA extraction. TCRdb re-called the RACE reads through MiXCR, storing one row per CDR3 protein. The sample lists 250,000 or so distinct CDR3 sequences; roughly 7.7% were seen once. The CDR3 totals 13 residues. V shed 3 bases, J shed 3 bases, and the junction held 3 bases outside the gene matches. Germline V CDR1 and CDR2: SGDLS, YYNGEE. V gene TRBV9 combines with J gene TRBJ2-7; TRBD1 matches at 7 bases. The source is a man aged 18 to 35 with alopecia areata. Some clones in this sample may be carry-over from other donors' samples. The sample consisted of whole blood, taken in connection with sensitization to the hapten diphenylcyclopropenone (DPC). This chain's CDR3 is CASSGGQDYEQYV. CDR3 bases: TGTGCCAGCAGCGGCGGACAGGACTACGAGCAGTACGTC.